This note documents a single TCR beta chain sequence. These data come from a study of blood T cell repertoires in COVID-19. The data were produced by immunoSEQ multiplex PCR, yet TCRdb's version contains in-frame clones alone and is incomplete. The table records roughly 310,000 clones, around 87% of them present only once. The CDR3 consists of 18 residues. Germline CDR1 and CDR2: LNHDA and SQIVND (reference sequence). J lost 4 bases, V lost 2 bases, and 13 bases had no gene match. Sequenced sample: peripheral blood. The chain joins TRBV19 to TRBJ1-2; 10 positions match TRBD1. The source is a woman between 45 and 65 years old with active or convalescent COVID-19. The CDR3 nucleotides read TGTGCCAGTAGTATATCGATTCTGGGACAGGGGAAGCTCTATGGCTACACCTTC. Encoded protein: CASSISILGQGKLYGYTF. Full variable domain (rest looked up from reference TRBV19 and TRBJ1-2): DGGITQSPKYLFRKEGQNVTLSCEQNLNHDAMYWYRQDPGQGLRLIYYSQIVNDFQKGDIAEGYSVSREKKESFPLTVTSAQKNPTAFYLCASSISILGQGKLYGYTFGSGTRLTVV.